This T cell receptor (beta chain) stems from a study of CD8+ T cells in alopecia areata. Treatment specified: oral pan-JAK inhibitor, 5-10 mg twice daily. Sampling of alopecia areata patients yielded lesional scalp punch biopsies as well as peripheral blood. V was trimmed by 6 bases and J by 2 bases, leaving 10 bases between them. This CDR3 spans 13 amino acids. CDR1 SNHLY and CDR2 FYNNEI come from the germline V gene. Reverse transcribed after extraction, RNA yielded cDNA as the sequencing template. TCRdb keeps only in-frame clones here, not all; method: immunoSEQ multiplex PCR. Here the sample spans around 19,000 clones, about 60% being singletons.

This chain uses TRBV2 with TRBJ1-2; a weak D match, TRBD1 (6 bases). This sequence was found in a human donor with alopecia areata. The starting material was skin, obtained at week 4, from a patient treated with tofacitinib. The CDR3 DNA sequence: TGTGCCAGCAGCCCGACAGGAAACTATGGCTACACCTTC. Translating it yields CASSPTGNYGYTF.